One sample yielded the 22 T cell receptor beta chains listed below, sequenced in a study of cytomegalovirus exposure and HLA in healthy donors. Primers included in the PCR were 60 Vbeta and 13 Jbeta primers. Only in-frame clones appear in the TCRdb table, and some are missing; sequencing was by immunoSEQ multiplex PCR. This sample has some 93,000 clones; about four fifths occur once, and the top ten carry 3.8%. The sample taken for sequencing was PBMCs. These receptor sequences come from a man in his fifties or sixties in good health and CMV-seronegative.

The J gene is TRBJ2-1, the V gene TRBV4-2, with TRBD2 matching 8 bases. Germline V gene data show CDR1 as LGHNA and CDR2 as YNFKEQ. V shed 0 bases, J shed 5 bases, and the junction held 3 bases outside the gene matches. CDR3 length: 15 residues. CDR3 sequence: CASSQDSGINNEQFF. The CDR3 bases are TGTGCCAGCAGCCAAGATAGCGGGATAAACAATGAGCAGTTCTTC.

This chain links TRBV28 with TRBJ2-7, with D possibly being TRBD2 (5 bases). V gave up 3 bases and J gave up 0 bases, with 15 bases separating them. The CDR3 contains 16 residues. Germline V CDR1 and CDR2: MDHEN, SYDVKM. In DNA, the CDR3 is TGTGCCAGCAGTTTTGGAGGACCAAGACCCTCCTACGAGCAGTACTTC. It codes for CASSFGGPRPSYEQYF.

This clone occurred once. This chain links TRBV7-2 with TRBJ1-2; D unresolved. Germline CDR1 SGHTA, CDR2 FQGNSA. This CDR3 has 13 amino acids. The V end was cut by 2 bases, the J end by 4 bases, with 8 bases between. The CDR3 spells CASSLNRVYGYTF. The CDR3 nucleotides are TGTGCCAGCAGCTTAAACAGAGTCTATGGCTACACCTTC. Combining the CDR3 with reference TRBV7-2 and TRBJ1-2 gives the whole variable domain GAGVSQSPSNKVTEKGKDVELRCDPISGHTALYWYRQSLGQGLEFLIYFQGNSAPDKSGLPSDRFSAERTGGSVSTLTIQRTQQEDSAVYLCASSLNRVYGYTFGSGTRLTVV.

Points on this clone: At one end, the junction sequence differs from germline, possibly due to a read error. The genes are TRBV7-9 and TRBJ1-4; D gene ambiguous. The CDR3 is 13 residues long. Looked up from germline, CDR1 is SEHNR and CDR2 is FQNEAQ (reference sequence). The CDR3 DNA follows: TGTTCCAGCAGCCCCCCAAGCAATGAAAAACTGTTTTTT. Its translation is CSSSPPSNEKLFF.

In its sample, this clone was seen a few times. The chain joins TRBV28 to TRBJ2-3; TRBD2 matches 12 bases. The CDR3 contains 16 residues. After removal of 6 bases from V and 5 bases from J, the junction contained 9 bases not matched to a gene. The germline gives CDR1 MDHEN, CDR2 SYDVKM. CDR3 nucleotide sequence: TGTGCCAGCAGCCCTGCGACTAGCGGGAGATTAGATACGCAGTATTTT. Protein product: CASSPATSGRLDTQYF.

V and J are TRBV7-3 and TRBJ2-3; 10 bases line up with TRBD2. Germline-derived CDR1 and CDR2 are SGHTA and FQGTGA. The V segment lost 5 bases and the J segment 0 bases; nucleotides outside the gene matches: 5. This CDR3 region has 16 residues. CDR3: CASSLGTSDSTDTQYF. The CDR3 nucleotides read TGTGCCAGCAGCCTAGGGACTAGCGATAGCACAGATACGCAGTATTTT. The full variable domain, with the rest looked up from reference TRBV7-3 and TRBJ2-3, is GAGVSQTPSNKVTEKGKYVELRCDPISGHTALYWYRQSLGQGPEFLIYFQGTGAADDSGLPNDRFFAVRPEGSVSTLKIQRTERGDSAVYLCASSLGTSDSTDTQYFGPGTRLTVL.

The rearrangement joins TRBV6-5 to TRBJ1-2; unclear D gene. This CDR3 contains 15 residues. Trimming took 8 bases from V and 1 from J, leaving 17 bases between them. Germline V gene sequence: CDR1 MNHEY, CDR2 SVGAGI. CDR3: CASSYGLTDNYGYTF. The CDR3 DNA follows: TGTGCCAGCTCCTACGGACTGACGGATAACTATGGCTACACCTTC.

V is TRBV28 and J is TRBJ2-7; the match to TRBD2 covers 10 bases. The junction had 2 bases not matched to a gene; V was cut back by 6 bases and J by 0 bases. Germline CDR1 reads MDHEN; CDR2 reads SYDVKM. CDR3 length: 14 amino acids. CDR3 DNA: TGTGCCAGCAGGCTAGCGGGAGACTCCTACGAGCAGTACTTC. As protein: CASRLAGDSYEQYF.

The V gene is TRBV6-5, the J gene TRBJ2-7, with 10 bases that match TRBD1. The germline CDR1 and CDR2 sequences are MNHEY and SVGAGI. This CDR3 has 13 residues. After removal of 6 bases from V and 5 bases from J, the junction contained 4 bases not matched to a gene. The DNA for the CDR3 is TGTGCCAGCAGGACAGGGGGCCGCGACGAGCAGTACTTC. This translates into CASRTGGRDEQYF.

CDR3 coding DNA: TGTGCCAGCAGTGTAGCAGGGGCGTTTTTTGAAAAACTGTTTTTT. It codes for CASSVAGAFFEKLFF. The V and J genes are TRBV6-1 and TRBJ1-4, with a possible D match to TRBD1 (6 bases). CDR1 and CDR2 (germline): MNHNS, SASEGT. Trimming cost V 4 bases and J 7 bases, with 16 bases left between them. The CDR3 consists of 15 residues.

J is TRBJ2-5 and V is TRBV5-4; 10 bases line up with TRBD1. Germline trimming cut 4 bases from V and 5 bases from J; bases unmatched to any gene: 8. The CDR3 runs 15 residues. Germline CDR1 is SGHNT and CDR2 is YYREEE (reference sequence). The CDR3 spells CASSLGTGAGETQYF. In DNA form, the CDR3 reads TGTGCCAGCAGCCTTGGGACAGGGGCAGGTGAGACCCAGTACTTC.

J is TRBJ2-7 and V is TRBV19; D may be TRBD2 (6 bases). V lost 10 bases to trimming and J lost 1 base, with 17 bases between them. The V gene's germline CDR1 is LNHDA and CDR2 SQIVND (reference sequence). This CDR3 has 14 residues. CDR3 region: CATATSGSSYEQYF. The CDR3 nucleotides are TGTGCCACCGCTACAAGCGGGTCATCCTACGAGCAGTACTTC.

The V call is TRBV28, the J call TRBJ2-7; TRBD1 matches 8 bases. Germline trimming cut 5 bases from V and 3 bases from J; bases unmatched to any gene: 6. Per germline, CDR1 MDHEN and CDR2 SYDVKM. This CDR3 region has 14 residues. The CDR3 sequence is CASSTDRGVYEQYF. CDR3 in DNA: TGTGCCAGCAGTACCGACAGGGGAGTCTACGAGCAGTACTTC.

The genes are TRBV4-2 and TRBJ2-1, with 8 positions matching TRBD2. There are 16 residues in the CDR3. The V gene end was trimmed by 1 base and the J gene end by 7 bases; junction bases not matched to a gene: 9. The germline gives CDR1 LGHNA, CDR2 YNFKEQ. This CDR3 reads CASSQVSGDGGNEQFF. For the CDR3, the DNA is TGTGCCAGCAGCCAAGTTAGCGGGGATGGCGGGAATGAGCAGTTCTTC.

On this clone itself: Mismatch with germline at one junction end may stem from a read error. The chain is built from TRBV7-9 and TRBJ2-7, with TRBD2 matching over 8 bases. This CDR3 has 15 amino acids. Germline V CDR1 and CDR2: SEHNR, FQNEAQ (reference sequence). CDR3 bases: TGTTCCAGCAGCTTAGGGTCGGGAGGGCCGCACGAGCAGTACTTC. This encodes CSSSLGSGGPHEQYF.

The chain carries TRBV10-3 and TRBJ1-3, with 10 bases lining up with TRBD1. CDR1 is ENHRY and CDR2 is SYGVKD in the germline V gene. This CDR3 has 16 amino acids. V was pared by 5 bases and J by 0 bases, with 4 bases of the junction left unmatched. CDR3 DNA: TGTGCCATCAGTCCCGGGACAGGGGCCTCTGGAAACACCATATATTTT. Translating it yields CAISPGTGASGNTIYF.

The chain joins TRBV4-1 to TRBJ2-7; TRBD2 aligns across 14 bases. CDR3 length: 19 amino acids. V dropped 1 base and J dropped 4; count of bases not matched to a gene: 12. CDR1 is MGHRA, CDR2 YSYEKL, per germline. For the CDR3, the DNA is TGCGCCAGCAGCCAAGTACCGACCTCAGGACTAGCGGGAGGTTACGAGCAGTACTTC. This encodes CASSQVPTSGLAGGYEQYF.

This chain's CDR3 is CASSAQGLAYTGELFF. Written as DNA, the CDR3 is TGTGCCAGCAGCGCTCAGGGACTAGCTTACACCGGGGAGCTGTTTTTT. The rearrangement links TRBV9 to TRBJ2-2; 9 bases map to TRBD2. V lost 3 bases, J lost 3 bases, and 6 bases stayed unmatched. The CDR3 extends over 16 amino acids. CDR1 is SGDLS and CDR2 is YYNGEE in the germline V gene.

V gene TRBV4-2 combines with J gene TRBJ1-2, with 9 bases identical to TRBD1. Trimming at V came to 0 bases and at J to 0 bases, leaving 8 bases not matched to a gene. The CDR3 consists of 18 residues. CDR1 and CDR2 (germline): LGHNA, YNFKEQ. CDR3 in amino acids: CASSQDRTGASANYGYTF. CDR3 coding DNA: TGTGCCAGCAGCCAAGATAGGACAGGGGCGTCAGCTAACTATGGCTACACCTTC.

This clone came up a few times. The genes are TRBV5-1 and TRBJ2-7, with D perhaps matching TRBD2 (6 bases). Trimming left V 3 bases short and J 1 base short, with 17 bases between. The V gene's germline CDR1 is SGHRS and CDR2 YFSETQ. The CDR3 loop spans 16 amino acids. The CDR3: CASSSTPSGPSYEQYF. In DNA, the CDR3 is TGCGCCAGCAGCTCAACACCCAGCGGGCCTTCCTACGAGCAGTACTTC.

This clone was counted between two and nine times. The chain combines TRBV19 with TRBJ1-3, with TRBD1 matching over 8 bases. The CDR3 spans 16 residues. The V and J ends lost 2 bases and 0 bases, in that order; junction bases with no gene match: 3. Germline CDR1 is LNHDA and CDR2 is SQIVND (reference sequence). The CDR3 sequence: CASSIRDRNSGNTIYF. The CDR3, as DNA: TGTGCCAGTAGTATACGGGACAGGAACTCTGGAAACACCATATATTTT.

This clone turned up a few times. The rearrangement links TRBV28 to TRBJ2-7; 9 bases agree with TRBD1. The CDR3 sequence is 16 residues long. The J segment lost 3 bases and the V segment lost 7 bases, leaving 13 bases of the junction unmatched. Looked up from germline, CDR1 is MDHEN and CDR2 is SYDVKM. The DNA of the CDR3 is TGTGCCAGCACGCCTACTCCGGGACAGGGAGACTACGAGCAGTACTTC. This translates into CASTPTPGQGDYEQYF.